This T cell receptor beta chain was captured in a study of shared T cell receptors in the human thymus. Germline V gives CDR1 MRHNA, CDR2 SNTAGT. V was clipped by 3 bases and J by 1 base, with 6 bases between them. This CDR3 comprises 13 residues. The repertoire was sequenced with immunoSEQ multiplex PCR; TCRdb's copy has only in-frame clones and lacks some. The data show around 730,000 clones, with 80% to 90% seen just once and 0.0095% to 0.013% held by the top ten. In addition, the sample was reused for a study of human thymus T cells. Per that paper: Resections removed during corrective heart surgery provided the thymus tissue used. Use of V and J genes seemed skewed within the thymic and blood repertoires. In unrelated individuals, thymic repertoires overlapped highly, according to related research.

The TCR was taken from a girl under three years old with a congenital heart defect. The rearrangement joins TRBV6-4 to TRBJ1-1, with a weak D call TRBD1 (6 bases). The sample consisted of thymocytes. The DNA of the CDR3 is TGTGCCAGCAGTGAACAGGGGAACACTGAAGCTTTCTTT. Amino acid sequence: CASSEQGNTEAFF.